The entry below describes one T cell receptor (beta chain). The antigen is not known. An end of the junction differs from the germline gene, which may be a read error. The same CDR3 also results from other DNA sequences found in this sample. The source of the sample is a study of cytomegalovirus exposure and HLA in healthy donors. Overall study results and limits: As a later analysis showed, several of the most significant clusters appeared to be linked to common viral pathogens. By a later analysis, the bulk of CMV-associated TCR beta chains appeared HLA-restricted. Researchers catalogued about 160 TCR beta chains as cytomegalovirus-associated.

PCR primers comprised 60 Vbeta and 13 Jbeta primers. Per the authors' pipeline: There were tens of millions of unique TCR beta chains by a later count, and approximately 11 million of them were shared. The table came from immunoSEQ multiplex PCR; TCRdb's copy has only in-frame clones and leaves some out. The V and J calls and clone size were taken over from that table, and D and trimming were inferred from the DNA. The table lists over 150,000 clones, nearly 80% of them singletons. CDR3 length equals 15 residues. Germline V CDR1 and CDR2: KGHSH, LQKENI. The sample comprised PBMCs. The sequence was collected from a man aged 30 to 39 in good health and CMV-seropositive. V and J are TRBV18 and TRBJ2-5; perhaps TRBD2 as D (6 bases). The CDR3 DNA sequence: TGTGCCAGCTCACCAAGACTAGGGGACCAGGAGACCCAGTACTTC. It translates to CASSPRLGDQETQYF.